This TCR beta chain comes out of a study of blood T cell repertoires in COVID-19. The protocol was immunoSEQ multiplex PCR, while the TCRdb copy is restricted to in-frame clones and leaves out a portion. The repertoire holds under 150,000 clones, about 80% seen once, with over 5% in the top ten. Germline V gives CDR1 ENHRY, CDR2 SYGVKD. The CDR3 contains 14 residues. Trimming left V 1 base short and J 6 bases short, with 12 bases between. The sequencing input was peripheral blood. The chain couples TRBV10-3 to TRBJ1-2, with D possibly matching TRBD1 (5 bases). The receptor was derived from a human donor in a cohort sampled during active COVID-19. The CDR3 reads CAISEWGGSDGYTF. CDR3 sequence (DNA): TGTGCCATCAGTGAGTGGGGGGGTTCAGATGGCTACACCTTC.